Following are 28 T cell receptor beta chains from one sample sequenced in a study of T cell responses to AZD1222 COVID-19 vaccine. Assay: immunoSEQ multiplex PCR; the TCRdb copy retains only in-frame clones and omits some. This sample has approximately 150,000 clones, with 85% to 95% found just once. The sample in question was peripheral blood, obtained on day 0 of AZD1222 vaccination. The receptors were sampled from an adult in good health.

The rearrangement uses TRBV6-1 and TRBJ1-2; TRBD1 matches at 7 bases. The CDR3 sequence is 16 residues long. The germline V gene encodes CDR1 MNHNS and CDR2 SASEGT. The trim removed 0 bases at V and 8 bases at J, leaving 12 bases unmatched. The CDR3 DNA sequence: TGTGCCAGCAGTGAAGCGATAACAAGGGACAGTTTCGGCTACACCTTC. This translates into CASSEAITRDSFGYTF.

This chain joins TRBV9 and TRBJ2-7; D gene ambiguous. Germline V gene lookup returns CDR1 SGDLS and CDR2 YYNGEE. V was clipped by 0 bases and J by 0 bases, with 4 bases between them. There are 13 residues in the CDR3. The CDR3 DNA is TGTGCCAGCAGCGTAGAGATCTCCTACGAGCAGTACTTC. Translating it yields CASSVEISYEQYF. Together with reference TRBV9 and TRBJ2-7, the CDR3 gives the full variable domain: DSGVTQTPKHLITATGQRVTLRCSPRSGDLSVYWYQQSLDQGLQFLIQYYNGEERAKGNILERFSAQQFPDLHSELNLSSLELGDSALYFCASSVEISYEQYFGPGTRLTVT.

This chain links TRBV7-8 with TRBJ2-7; D call uncertain. V shed 3 bases and J shed 1 base, with 10 bases lying between them. The germline CDR1 and CDR2 sequences are SGHVS and FQNEAQ. The CDR3 consists of 14 residues. The CDR3 DNA is TGTGCCAGCAGCTTGAGCACACAATCCTACGAGCAGTACTTC. Its translation is CASSLSTQSYEQYF.

This sequence joins TRBV27 and TRBJ1-2; 10 bases agree with TRBD1. Trimming cost V 3 bases and J 6 bases; bases outside gene matches: 7. The germline V gene encodes CDR1 MNHEY and CDR2 SMNVEV (reference sequence). This CDR3 is 15 amino acids long. In DNA form, the CDR3 reads TGTGCCAGCAGTTTCGGGACAGGGGATCCCCATGGCTACACCTTC. As protein: CASSFGTGDPHGYTF.

This clone turned up a few times. The V and J genes are TRBV5-1 and TRBJ1-2; no definite D call. The ends were cut back, 4 bases at V and 2 bases at J, with 12 bases in the middle. The CDR3 has 14 residues. Germline lookup yields CDR1 SGHRS and CDR2 YFSETQ. The CDR3 DNA is TGCGCCAGCAGCCCGTCCACTTCAAACTATGGCTACACCTTC. Translation: CASSPSTSNYGYTF.

The rearrangement links TRBV6-5 to TRBJ1-1; 7 positions match TRBD1. Germline CDR1 MNHEY, CDR2 SVGAGI. J was trimmed by 6 bases and V by 5 bases; bases with no gene match: 6. The CDR3 is 13 amino acids. The CDR3 protein is CASSRDRVSEAFF. The CDR3 nucleotides are TGTGCCAGCAGTAGAGACAGGGTCTCTGAAGCTTTCTTT.

The genes are TRBV27 and TRBJ2-3; D ambiguous. CDR1 and CDR2 (germline): MNHEY, SMNVEV (reference sequence). This CDR3 contains 13 residues. V was pared by 3 bases and J by 2 bases, with 6 bases between. The CDR3 region has the DNA TGTGCCAGCAGTTTTGAACTCACAGATACGCAGTATTTT. It translates to CASSFELTDTQYF.

The chain carries TRBV10-1 and TRBJ1-1; no reliable D call. V was cut by 7 bases and J by 1 base, with 10 bases left in between. In germline, CDR1 is WNHNN, CDR2 SYGVQD (reference sequence). This CDR3 contains 13 residues. The CDR3 sequence is CASKEDGNTEAFF. In DNA form, the CDR3 reads TGCGCCAGCAAGGAGGATGGGAACACTGAAGCTTTCTTT.

The chain is built from TRBV7-9 and TRBJ2-5, with TRBD2 as a possible D gene (6 bases). CDR1 SEHNR and CDR2 FQNEAQ come from the germline V gene (reference sequence). Deletions cut 5 bases from V and 5 bases from J, with 21 bases between. This CDR3 has 16 amino acids. CDR3 coding DNA: TGTGCCAGCAGCCCTGGGGAAGCGGGCTTTGGTGAGACCCAGTACTTC. Translation: CASSPGEAGFGETQYF.

V and J are TRBV11-2 and TRBJ2-1; D is undetermined. Between the trimmed V and J ends, which lost 5 bases and 0 bases, there was a span of 8 bases. The CDR3 totals 14 residues. Germline V CDR1 and CDR2: SGHAT, FQNNGV. CDR3 coding DNA: TGTGCCAGCAGCCACGAAAGCTCCTACAATGAGCAGTTCTTC. Translating gives CASSHESSYNEQFF.

The genes are TRBV27 and TRBJ1-5, with D tentatively TRBD1 (5 bases). The CDR3 contains 14 residues. Trimming took off 5 bases at V and 7 bases at J, with 15 bases between the two ends. Germline loops: CDR1 MNHEY, CDR2 SMNVEV (reference sequence). The CDR3 DNA sequence: TGTGCCAGCAGTGGTGGGCAGGGTGCGCAGCCCCAGCATTTT. It is translated as CASSGGQGAQPQHF.

The CDR3 reads CASSSISRDSNQPQHF. CDR3 coding DNA: TGTGCCAGCAGTTCAATTAGCCGGGACAGCAATCAGCCCCAGCATTTT. The chain uses TRBV28 and TRBJ1-5, with D perhaps matching TRBD1 (5 bases). V dropped 4 bases and J dropped 1 base, with 14 bases sitting between them. The CDR3 has 16 amino acids. Germline CDR1 MDHEN, CDR2 SYDVKM.

The V gene is TRBV13, the J gene TRBJ2-1; D is unresolved. Trimming left V 7 bases short and J 7 bases short, with 17 bases between. The CDR3 is made up of 14 amino acids. Per germline, CDR1 PRHDT and CDR2 FYEKMQ (reference sequence). Here the CDR3 reads CASTFQSVGNEQFF. In DNA form, the CDR3 reads TGTGCCAGCACATTTCAATCGGTCGGGAATGAGCAGTTCTTC.

The chain carries TRBV28 and TRBJ1-5; D gene uncertain. V dropped 4 bases and J dropped 4 bases, with 8 bases sitting between them. The germline gives CDR1 MDHEN, CDR2 SYDVKM. The CDR3 loop spans 13 amino acids. CDR3 in amino acids: CASSYEKNQPQHF. CDR3 bases: TGTGCCAGCAGTTACGAGAAAAATCAGCCCCAGCATTTT. Full variable domain (rest looked up from reference TRBV28 and TRBJ1-5): DVKVTQSSRYLVKRTGEKVFLECVQDMDHENMFWYRQDPGLGLRLIYFSYDVKMKEKGDIPEGYSVSREKKERFSLILESASTNQTSMYLCASSYEKNQPQHFGDGTRLSIL.

This clone was recorded only once. This chain uses TRBV9 with TRBJ2-3; D ambiguous. Germline V CDR1 and CDR2: SGDLS, YYNGEE. With 0 bases removed from V and 5 bases from J, the gap between germline ends came to 10 bases. The CDR3 extends over 14 amino acids. The CDR3 bases are TGTGCCAGCAGCGTAGCTCCTTCTGGAGATACGCAGTATTTT. Translated, it gives CASSVAPSGDTQYF.

This clone was detected only once. V and J are TRBV19 and TRBJ1-2; D is unclear. Germline-derived CDR1 and CDR2 are LNHDA and SQIVND (reference sequence). CDR3 length: 16 residues. V lost 6 bases and J 0 bases, leaving 17 bases between the germline ends. CDR3 DNA sequence: TGTGCCAGTAGCCCGACAAATACTCCTGCTAACTATGGCTACACCTTC. Protein sequence: CASSPTNTPANYGYTF.

This clone was observed once. The chain links TRBV4-1 to TRBJ1-5; 10 positions agree with TRBD1. The germline V gene has CDR1 MGHRA and CDR2 YSYEKL. The J segment lost 5 bases and the V segment lost 4 bases, leaving 5 bases of the junction unmatched. The CDR3 is made up of 15 amino acids. CDR3 region: CASSLRDRGDQPQHF. CDR3 sequence (DNA): TGCGCCAGCAGCCTTAGGGACAGGGGTGATCAGCCCCAGCATTTT.

V gene TRBV28 combines with J gene TRBJ2-1; TRBD1 agrees at 9 bases. Trimming took 6 bases from V and 2 from J; bases not matched to a gene: 5. Germline V gene sequence: CDR1 MDHEN, CDR2 SYDVKM. This CDR3 is 15 amino acids long. The CDR3 region is CASSPGTGTYNEQFF. CDR3 nucleotide sequence: TGTGCCAGCAGCCCCGGGACAGGGACCTACAATGAGCAGTTCTTC. Full variable domain (remainder filled in from reference TRBV28 and TRBJ2-1): DVKVTQSSRYLVKRTGEKVFLECVQDMDHENMFWYRQDPGLGLRLIYFSYDVKMKEKGDIPEGYSVSREKKERFSLILESASTNQTSMYLCASSPGTGTYNEQFFGPGTRLTVL.

The V and J genes are TRBV10-3 and TRBJ1-2; D possibly corresponds to TRBD1 (5 bases). The CDR3 covers 14 residues. Germline-derived CDR1 and CDR2 are ENHRY and SYGVKD. With 7 bases removed from V and 8 bases from J, the gap between germline ends came to 20 bases. DNA for the CDR3: TGTGCCATCAACCCAACCCTGCAGGGTAACGGCTACACCTTC. Amino acid sequence: CAINPTLQGNGYTF.

The CDR3 nucleotides are TGCGCCAGCAGCTTACGGGTGGGTAGGAATGAGCAGTTCTTC. Its translation is CASSLRVGRNEQFF. The gene calls are TRBV5-1 and TRBJ2-1; D is ambiguous. Per the germline V gene, CDR1 is SGHRS and CDR2 is YFSETQ. V shed 2 bases and J shed 7 bases, with 13 bases lying between them. The length of the CDR3 is 14 residues.

The chain recombines TRBV5-8 with TRBJ2-1, with no clear D. Germline lookup yields CDR1 SGHTS and CDR2 YDEGEE. The CDR3 contains 11 residues. V lost 0 bases and J lost 9, with 4 bases in between. This CDR3 is CASSLGSEQFF. The CDR3 DNA is TGTGCCAGCAGCTTGGGGAGTGAGCAGTTCTTC.

The chain carries TRBV11-3 and TRBJ2-1; 9 bases line up with TRBD1. This CDR3 spans 14 amino acids. Trimming at V came to 8 bases and at J to 6 bases, leaving 8 bases not matched to a gene. The germline CDR1 and CDR2 sequences are SGHNT and YENEEA. This CDR3 is CASSPGTGINEQFF. CDR3 nucleotides: TGTGCCAGCTCCCCCGGGACAGGGATCAATGAGCAGTTCTTC. Supplemented by reference TRBV11-3 and TRBJ2-1, the full variable domain reads EAGVVQSPRYKIIEKKQPVAFWCNPISGHNTLYWYLQNLGQGPELLIRYENEEAVDDSQLPKDRFSAERLKGVDSTLKIQPAELGDSAVYLCASSPGTGINEQFFGPGTRLTVL.

V usage is TRBV11-3 and J usage is TRBJ2-7, with 9 bases fitting TRBD2. V was clipped by 5 bases and J by 2 bases; unmatched bases: 13. From germline, CDR1 is SGHNT and CDR2 YENEEA. This CDR3 has 17 amino acids. CDR3 nucleotide sequence: TGTGCCAGCAGCCCCACTCATGGGGTAGCGGGGGCCTACGAGCAGTACTTC. Protein: CASSPTHGVAGAYEQYF.

The J gene is TRBJ1-6, the V gene TRBV28; D is unclear. Trimming took off 5 bases at V and 4 bases at J, with 15 bases between the two ends. Germline V CDR1 and CDR2: MDHEN, SYDVKM. This CDR3 has 16 amino acids. The CDR3 here is CASSPPPPPYNSPLHF. In DNA form, the CDR3 reads TGTGCCAGCAGTCCACCCCCCCCGCCGTATAATTCACCCCTCCACTTT.

This chain connects TRBV18 to TRBJ2-7; D is undetermined. Germline V CDR1 and CDR2: KGHSH, LQKENI. CDR3 length: 12 amino acids. With 2 bases removed from V and 3 bases from J, the gap between germline ends came to 5 bases. CDR3 nucleotide sequence: TGTGCCAGCTCACCAGCGAACTACGAGCAGTACTTC. Amino acids: CASSPANYEQYF.

The chain has TRBV11-2 and TRBJ1-1; 9 bases are shared with TRBD1. V was clipped by 5 bases and J by 3 bases; unmatched bases: 7. The germline CDR1 and CDR2 sequences are SGHAT and FQNNGV. The CDR3 loop spans 15 amino acids. The CDR3 DNA reads TGTGCCAGCAGCCCACTACAGGGGGCGTACACTGAAGCTTTCTTT. It translates to CASSPLQGAYTEAFF.

The chain employs TRBV27 and TRBJ2-2, with D unclear. Germline V lookup: CDR1 MNHEY, CDR2 SMNVEV (reference sequence). V lost 2 bases and J 7 bases, leaving 14 bases between the germline ends. This CDR3 comprises 15 residues. The CDR3 DNA is TGTGCCAGCAGTTTAGAACCAGGTTGGCACGGGGAGCTGTTTTTT. This translates into CASSLEPGWHGELFF.

The V call is TRBV15, the J call TRBJ1-4; TRBD1 agrees at 8 bases. The CDR3 is 16 residues long. CDR1 and CDR2 from the germline V gene are LNHNV and YYDKDF (reference sequence). J gave up 7 bases and V 6 bases, and 13 bases lay outside the gene matches. CDR3 protein: CATSPTWDRRAEKLFF. The DNA of the CDR3 is TGTGCCACCAGTCCGACTTGGGACAGGAGAGCTGAAAAACTGTTTTTT.